This T cell receptor beta chain is drawn from a study of T cells in Graves' hyperthyroidism and ophthalmopathy. The source material, RNA transcripts, was used to amplify TCR beta CDR3 regions. The HTBI set primed first-round TCR CDR3 RT-PCR. MiXCR, applied by TCRdb to the multiplex PCR reads, yields one record per CDR3 protein. Of 300,000 to 400,000 distinct CDR3 sequences in the sample, approximately 13% are singletons; the top ten hold 9.2%. Overall study findings and caveats: Blood also contained most expanded thyroid clonotypes above 0.001.

Germline V gene sequence: CDR1 WSHSY, CDR2 SAAADI. Trimming cost V 6 bases and J 1 base, with 12 bases left between them. The CDR3 length is 14 residues. Ten or more counts support this clonotype. The target antigen is unknown. Sample: blood. This chain joins TRBV10-2 and TRBJ1-1, with D possibly TRBD1 on 6 matching bases. This clonotype was sampled from a young woman with Graves' hyperthyroidism. This chain's CDR3 is CASRGAKENTEAFF. CDR3 coding DNA: TGCGCCAGCAGGGGGGCCAAAGAGAACACTGAAGCTTTCTTT.